These 31 T cell receptor beta chains share one sample of origin, sequenced in a study of cytomegalovirus exposure and HLA in healthy donors. PCR primers comprised 60 Vbeta and 13 Jbeta primers. TCRdb's table, derived via immunoSEQ multiplex PCR, lists solely in-frame clones and lacks some. Among some 110,000 clones listed, 70% to 75% were seen once. Sequencing was performed on PBMCs. Receptors originate from a female donor in good health and CMV-seronegative.

The CDR3 DNA reads as TGTGCCAGCAGTTTTATCGGGTTCGCAACCTACGAGCAGTACTTC. It encodes CASSFIGFATYEQYF. The chain carries TRBV27 and TRBJ2-7, with D unclear. V lost 3 bases and J lost 2, with 14 bases in between. This CDR3 comprises 15 residues. Germline values: CDR1 MNHEY, CDR2 SMNVEV (reference sequence).

The chain carries TRBV27 and TRBJ1-5; TRBD1 matches at 8 bases. V lost 3 bases, J lost 0 bases, and 4 bases stayed unmatched. This CDR3 has 16 amino acids. CDR1 and CDR2 from the germline V gene are MNHEY and SMNVEV (reference sequence). As DNA, the CDR3 is TGTGCCAGCAGTTTCACAGGGGGAGATAGCAATCAGCCCCAGCATTTT. This translates into CASSFTGGDSNQPQHF.

The V call is TRBV28, the J call TRBJ2-5; TRBD1 aligns across 8 bases. From germline, CDR1 is MDHEN and CDR2 SYDVKM. V dropped 3 bases and J dropped 2; count of bases not matched to a gene: 2. The CDR3 is made up of 14 amino acids. CDR3 protein: CASSLDREQETQYF. As DNA, the CDR3 is TGTGCCAGCAGTTTGGACAGGGAGCAAGAGACCCAGTACTTC.

The table lists this clone with a count of one. The chain carries TRBV27 and TRBJ2-7, with D uncertain. This CDR3 contains 14 residues. V dropped 2 bases and J dropped 3 bases, with 11 bases sitting between them. Looked up from germline, CDR1 is MNHEY and CDR2 is SMNVEV (reference sequence). The CDR3 loop is CASSLTASVYEQYF. The CDR3 DNA sequence: TGTGCCAGCAGTTTAACAGCCTCCGTCTACGAGCAGTACTTC.

The chain combines TRBV29-1 with TRBJ2-1, with 12 bases lining up with TRBD2. The junction had 5 bases not matched to a gene; V was cut back by 3 bases and J by 14 bases. CDR3 size: 12 residues. CDR1 is SQVTM, CDR2 ANQGSEA, per germline. The CDR3 region has the DNA TGCAGCGTTGAGGGACTAGCGGGCCCCAAGTTCTTC. This sequence encodes CSVEGLAGPKFF.

The chain links TRBV9 to TRBJ1-1; 8 positions match TRBD1. The CDR3 runs to 14 residues. The junction had 1 base not matched to a gene; V was cut back by 1 base and J by 2 bases. CDR1 and CDR2 (germline): SGDLS, YYNGEE. DNA of the CDR3: TGTGCCAGCAGCGTAACAGGGGGAAACACTGAAGCTTTCTTT. It translates to CASSVTGGNTEAFF.

This clone was seen a few times. V usage is TRBV9 and J usage is TRBJ1-6; D is ambiguous. The V gene lost 3 bases and the J gene lost 0 bases, with 7 bases spanning the gap. This CDR3 has 15 residues. CDR1 is SGDLS and CDR2 is YYNGEE in the germline V gene. CDR3 sequence reads: CASSGGSSYNSPLHF. In DNA form, the CDR3 reads TGTGCCAGCAGCGGAGGGAGCTCCTATAATTCACCCCTCCACTTT.

The chain is built from TRBV5-4 and TRBJ2-2, with no clear D. CDR1 and CDR2 from the germline V gene are SGHNT and YYREEE (reference sequence). This CDR3 comprises 16 residues. The germline V and J ends were trimmed by 4 bases and 6 bases, with 19 bases remaining between them. In DNA form, the CDR3 reads TGTGCCAGCAGCCCCCTCCCATCAAATGTAGCCGGGGAGCTGTTTTTT. Residues: CASSPLPSNVAGELFF.

CDR3 sequence: CASSQDRAEKLFF. The CDR3 nucleotides read TGCGCCAGCAGCCAAGATAGAGCTGAAAAACTGTTTTTT. The V call is TRBV4-3, the J call TRBJ1-4, with D hard to call. Trimming left V 0 bases short and J 7 bases short, with 6 bases between. CDR1 is LGHNA, CDR2 YSLEER, per germline. The CDR3 runs 13 residues.

The V and J genes are TRBV5-8 and TRBJ2-7; 8 nucleotides align to TRBD1. Trimming cost V 3 bases and J 3 bases; bases outside gene matches: 8. Germline V gives CDR1 SGHTS, CDR2 YDEGEE. The CDR3 contains 15 residues. CDR3 residues: CASSWIPGQDYEQYF. The CDR3 DNA reads as TGTGCCAGCAGCTGGATACCGGGACAGGACTACGAGCAGTACTTC.

The chain employs TRBV11-2 and TRBJ2-3, with a possible D match to TRBD2 (5 bases). Trimming pared 2 bases from V and 3 bases from J, leaving 6 bases between. This CDR3 comprises 13 residues. CDR1 SGHAT and CDR2 FQNNGV come from the germline V gene. The CDR3 protein is CASSLTGTDTQYF. CDR3 sequence (DNA): TGTGCCAGCAGCTTAACGGGGACAGATACGCAGTATTTT. The whole variable domain, filled in from reference TRBV11-2 and TRBJ2-3, reads EAGVAQSPRYKIIEKRQSVAFWCNPISGHATLYWYQQILGQGPKLLIQFQNNGVVDDSQLPKDRFSAERLKGVDSTLKIQPAKLEDSAVYLCASSLTGTDTQYFGPGTRLTVL.

The chain uses TRBV5-4 and TRBJ1-1, with a possible D match to TRBD1 (6 bases). V was cut by 0 bases and J by 4 bases, with 13 bases left in between. This CDR3 spans 15 amino acids. Germline V gene lookup returns CDR1 SGHNT and CDR2 YYREEE (reference sequence). The DNA for the CDR3 is TGTGCCAGCAGCTTGGGTCAGGGGTTGGGCACTGAAGCTTTCTTT. Its protein is CASSLGQGLGTEAFF.

This clone was seen once. The rearrangement uses TRBV11-2 and TRBJ2-1; 12 positions agree with TRBD2. This CDR3 is 16 amino acids long. CDR1 SGHAT and CDR2 FQNNGV come from the germline V gene. V lost 0 bases and J lost 5; bases outside the gene matches: 2. The CDR3: CASSLDGLAGNNEQFF. The DNA of the CDR3 is TGTGCCAGCAGCTTAGACGGACTAGCGGGAAACAATGAGCAGTTCTTC.

This clone was seen once. The chain carries TRBV20-1 and TRBJ2-3, with D uncertain. Germline CDR1 DFQATT, CDR2 SNEGSKA (reference sequence). CDR3 length: 11 residues. V dropped 7 bases and J dropped 4 bases, with 9 bases sitting between them. The DNA of the CDR3 is TGCAGTGGCCTCACAGCAGATACGCAGTATTTT. Residues: CSGLTADTQYF.

V and J are TRBV6-1 and TRBJ2-7; weak D call: TRBD1 (7 bases). Trimming left V 3 bases short and J 2 bases short, with 8 bases between. Germline lookup yields CDR1 MNHNS and CDR2 SASEGT. The CDR3 covers 13 residues. The CDR3 DNA reads as TGTGCCAGCAGTGACAGGGGGGCCTACGAGCAGTACTTC. Protein sequence: CASSDRGAYEQYF.

V and J are TRBV7-6 and TRBJ2-2; 9 nucleotides agree with TRBD2. J gave up 5 bases and V 3 bases, and 7 bases lay outside the gene matches. This CDR3 region has 16 residues. CDR1 is SGHVS, CDR2 FNYEAQ, per germline. The CDR3 protein is CASSLRAGLATGELFF. The CDR3 DNA sequence: TGTGCCAGCAGCTTGCGGGCTGGACTAGCGACCGGGGAGCTGTTTTTT.

This rearrangement joins TRBV4-3 to TRBJ1-2; possible D gene TRBD1, 6 bases. CDR1 is LGHNA, CDR2 YSLEER, per germline. This CDR3 comprises 15 residues. The V and J ends lost 4 bases and 8 bases respectively, with 20 bases between them. DNA for the CDR3: TGCGCCAGCAGCCCCGCACAGGCGGGGGCGGGAGGCTACACCTTC. This translates into CASSPAQAGAGGYTF.

The genes are TRBV9 and TRBJ2-7; D is unresolved. V lost 4 bases to trimming and J lost 7 bases, with 12 bases between them. The length of the CDR3 is 12 residues. Germline CDR1 and CDR2: SGDLS and YYNGEE. The CDR3 sequence: CASSPRGQEQYF. The CDR3 DNA is TGTGCCAGCAGCCCCCGAGGCCAAGAGCAGTACTTC.

This clone was observed a single time. This CDR3 is also generated by other DNA sequences in the sample. The rearrangement joins TRBV5-1 to TRBJ2-2; 7 bases line up with TRBD1. The CDR3 runs to 14 residues. In germline, CDR1 is SGHRS, CDR2 YFSETQ. The junction had 3 bases not matched to a gene; V was cut back by 2 bases and J by 5 bases. CDR3 protein: CASSLGTDTGELFF. The CDR3 bases are TGCGCCAGCAGCTTAGGGACAGATACCGGGGAGCTGTTTTTT.

The chain couples TRBV28 to TRBJ2-7; the D gene is possibly TRBD2 (6 bases). V was shortened by 8 bases and J by 0 bases, with 11 bases between the two germline ends. Germline V CDR1 and CDR2: MDHEN, SYDVKM. The CDR3 is made up of 13 amino acids. CDR3 coding DNA: TGTGCCAGCCTTGGGGGGAGCTCCTACGAGCAGTACTTC. The encoded protein is CASLGGSSYEQYF. Supplemented by reference TRBV28 and TRBJ2-7, the full variable domain reads DVKVTQSSRYLVKRTGEKVFLECVQDMDHENMFWYRQDPGLGLRLIYFSYDVKMKEKGDIPEGYSVSREKKERFSLILESASTNQTSMYLCASLGGSSYEQYFGPGTRLTVT.

This chain joins TRBV27 and TRBJ2-3; the match to TRBD2 covers 11 bases. Germline CDR1 and CDR2: MNHEY and SMNVEV (reference sequence). J lost 7 bases, V lost 1 base, and 7 bases had no gene match. This CDR3 is built from 16 residues. The CDR3 protein is CASSLLGASGRNTQYF. The CDR3 nucleotides read TGTGCCAGCAGTTTATTAGGGGCTAGCGGGAGGAATACGCAGTATTTT.

A few counts support this clone. The CDR3 spells CASSNLEREYEQFF. The DNA for the CDR3 is TGTGCCAGCAGTAACCTGGAGCGGGAGTATGAGCAGTTCTTC. The chain carries TRBV25-1 and TRBJ2-1, with 8 bases that match TRBD2. This CDR3 has 14 amino acids. Trimming cost V 5 bases and J 8 bases; bases outside gene matches: 8. Germline V gene sequence: CDR1 MGHDK, CDR2 SYGVNS.

The CDR3 sequence: CASKLTTGSHYEQYF. Here the CDR3 DNA reads TGCGCCAGCAAACTCACGACAGGGTCTCACTACGAGCAGTACTTC. The V gene is TRBV23-1, the J gene TRBJ2-7, with 7 bases that match TRBD1. TRBV23-1 is an ORF for which the function is uncertain. The J segment lost 3 bases and the V segment lost 7 bases, leaving 12 bases of the junction unmatched. The CDR3 is made up of 15 amino acids.

The chain employs TRBV5-1 and TRBJ2-1, with a tentative D call TRBD2 (6 bases). Germline CDR1 SGHRS, CDR2 YFSETQ. With 2 bases removed from V and 9 bases from J, the gap between germline ends came to 18 bases. CDR3 length: 15 residues. The CDR3 nucleotides are TGCGCCAGCAGCTTATCCGGGACTCCACAGACTGAGCAGTTCTTC. It encodes CASSLSGTPQTEQFF.

The J gene is TRBJ1-6, the V gene TRBV10-2, with D perhaps TRBD1 (5 bases). Looked up from germline, CDR1 is WSHSY and CDR2 is SAAADI. The ends were cut back, 3 bases at V and 6 bases at J, with 12 bases in the middle. The length of the CDR3 is 15 residues. CDR3 loop: CASSDISGINSPLHF. DNA for the CDR3: TGCGCCAGCAGTGATATCTCAGGGATTAATTCACCCCTCCACTTT.

This chain connects TRBV4-3 to TRBJ2-1, with 7 bases aligning to TRBD1. CDR1 and CDR2 from the germline V gene are LGHNA and YSLEER. The CDR3 is 18 amino acids. J lost 2 bases, V lost 0 bases, and 10 bases had no gene match. The CDR3 DNA sequence: TGCGCCAGCAGCCAAGATCCCTGGCCAGGGGGAACCTACAATGAGCAGTTCTTC. It specifies CASSQDPWPGGTYNEQFF.

The genes are TRBV7-6 and TRBJ2-2; 10 bases fit TRBD2. This CDR3 is 17 amino acids long. The V gene's germline CDR1 is SGHVS and CDR2 FNYEAQ. V trimming: 1 base; J trimming: 4 bases; junction bases outside the gene matches: 6. CDR3 residues: CASSLGASGGLTGELFF. The CDR3 DNA sequence: TGTGCCAGCAGCTTAGGTGCTAGCGGGGGACTCACCGGGGAGCTGTTTTTT.

This clone has only a few counts. The rearrangement links TRBV18 to TRBJ2-5; 10 bases map to TRBD1. The germline CDR1 and CDR2 sequences are KGHSH and LQKENI. CDR3 length: 14 residues. V lost 3 bases, J lost 2 bases, and 0 bases stayed unmatched. The CDR3 DNA is TGTGCCAGCTCACCGGGACAGGGGCAAGAGACCCAGTACTTC. Protein sequence: CASSPGQGQETQYF.

This clone was seen only a few times. The chain carries TRBV5-4 and TRBJ2-3; a weak D match, TRBD1 (6 bases). V shed 7 bases and J shed 1 base, with 25 bases lying between them. CDR3 length equals 18 residues. The germline V gene has CDR1 SGHNT and CDR2 YYREEE (reference sequence). The CDR3 spells CASGRSTTGTLGTDTQYF. The CDR3 nucleotides read TGTGCCAGCGGACGGAGTACAACCGGGACATTGGGCACAGATACGCAGTATTTT.

The table lists this clone with a count of one. CDR3 amino acids: CASSIVHREETQYF. In DNA form, the CDR3 reads TGTGCCAGTAGTATAGTTCACAGGGAAGAGACCCAGTACTTC. The chain links TRBV19 to TRBJ2-5; D possibly corresponds to TRBD1 (6 bases). The CDR3 totals 14 residues. The germline gives CDR1 LNHDA, CDR2 SQIVND (reference sequence). V lost 1 base and J lost 3, with 9 bases in between.

The J gene is TRBJ2-5, the V gene TRBV5-1; 8 positions agree with TRBD1. The ends lost 5 bases at V and 5 bases at J; junction bases unmatched: 8. This CDR3 is built from 14 residues. CDR1 is SGHRS, CDR2 YFSETQ, per germline. CDR3 nucleotides: TGCGCCAGCAGGCGGACAGGGATGAAGGAGACCCAGTACTTC. Its translation: CASRRTGMKETQYF. The variable domain in full, with the rest retrieved from reference TRBV5-1 and TRBJ2-5, is KAGVTQTPRYLIKTRGQQVTLSCSPISGHRSVSWYQQTPGQGLQFLFEYFSETQRNKGNFPGRFSGRQFSNSRSEMNVSTLELGDSALYLCASRRTGMKETQYFGPGTRLLVL.